These 24 T cell receptor beta chains were all obtained from the same sample, sequenced in a study of T cell responses to AZD1222 COVID-19 vaccine (dated by TCRdb to about 2021). The sample's time point, from its label and the paper: sample from adult after SARS-CoV-2 infection, after symptom onset. The library was generated by the immunoSEQ multiplex PCR assay. In TCRdb, the immuneACCESS table is reduced to in-frame sequences with V and J assigned. These tables do not hold every clone; where another copy was compared, an unresolved V gene accounts for under half, and the others remain unexplained. The sample table shows about 150,000 clones, and about 85% are seen once. Jointly, the top ten make up approximately 6.6% of the sample. The sequenced sample was peripheral blood, obtained after recovery from COVID-19. These receptors were collected from an adult who had recovered from COVID-19.

The V gene is TRBV29-1, the J gene TRBJ1-1; a weak D match, TRBD1 (5 bases). V was cut by 0 bases and J by 7 bases, with 9 bases left in between. This CDR3 is 12 amino acids long. Germline CDR1 and CDR2: SQVTM and ANQGSEA. This CDR3 is CSVEDWGNEAFF. In nucleotides, the CDR3 is TGCAGCGTTGAAGATTGGGGGAATGAAGCTTTCTTT.

The chain carries TRBV6-1 and TRBJ1-2, with TRBD1 identical over 7 bases. CDR1 MNHNS and CDR2 SASEGT come from the germline V gene. V dropped 7 bases and J dropped 3; count of bases not matched to a gene: 8. This CDR3 region has 14 residues. This CDR3 reads CASTTIDRDYGYTF. Written as DNA, the CDR3 is TGTGCCAGCACAACCATCGACAGGGACTATGGCTACACCTTC.

The chain uses TRBV3-1 (or the pseudogene TRBV3-2) and TRBJ2-7; weak D call: TRBD1 (6 bases). The germline CDR1 and CDR2 sequences are LGHDT and YNNKEL (reference sequence). CDR3 length equals 16 residues. The V end lost 0 bases, the J end lost 7 bases, and 19 bases lay between the germline ends. For the CDR3, the DNA is TGTGCCAGCAGCCAAGACGACAGGCCTCTCCCGCGAGAGCAGTACTTC. This codes for CASSQDDRPLPREQYF.

This clone has a single count. The V gene is TRBV6-4, the J gene TRBJ2-3; 7 nucleotides line up with TRBD1. CDR3 length: 15 residues. J was trimmed by 0 bases and V by 6 bases; bases with no gene match: 6. Per the germline V gene, CDR1 is MRHNA and CDR2 is SNTAGT. Here the CDR3 DNA reads TGTGCCAGCAGCCCCGGGACAGCTAGCACAGATACGCAGTATTTT. Its protein product is CASSPGTASTDTQYF.

The rearrangement links TRBV19 to TRBJ1-5, with 9 bases identical to TRBD1. CDR3 length: 17 amino acids. The V gene end was trimmed by 5 bases and the J gene end by 0 bases; junction bases not matched to a gene: 8. Germline assignment: CDR1 LNHDA and CDR2 SQIVND (reference sequence). In nucleotides, the CDR3 is TGTGCCAGTAGTGGGGGACAGGGCGGTTATAGCAATCAGCCCCAGCATTTT. The encoded protein is CASSGGQGGYSNQPQHF.

The genes are TRBV10-2 and TRBJ2-7, with a weak D call TRBD1 (5 bases). This CDR3 region has 14 residues. Germline lookup yields CDR1 WSHSY and CDR2 SAAADI. The V end lost 1 base, the J end lost 3 bases, and 10 bases lay between the germline ends. DNA of the CDR3: TGCGCCAGCAGTGAGTACTCCAGGGACTACGAGCAGTACTTC. The encoded protein is CASSEYSRDYEQYF.

The rearrangement joins TRBV10-1 to TRBJ1-2, with TRBD1 matching 8 bases. Germline V gene lookup returns CDR1 WNHNN and CDR2 SYGVQD (reference sequence). CDR3 size: 17 residues. Unmatched junction bases numbered 9, after V lost 3 bases and J lost 0 bases. This chain's CDR3 is CASSDLQTGQANYGYTF. The DNA of the CDR3 is TGCGCCAGCAGTGACCTACAGACGGGACAGGCTAACTATGGCTACACCTTC.

V and J are TRBV10-3 and TRBJ1-6, with TRBD1 matching 8 bases. The CDR3 contains 16 residues. The V gene's germline CDR1 is ENHRY and CDR2 SYGVKD. J gave up 6 bases and V 3 bases, and 7 bases lay outside the gene matches. CDR3 loop: CAISDSIQGGNSPLHF. The CDR3 nucleotides read TGTGCCATCAGTGACTCAATACAGGGGGGTAATTCACCCCTCCACTTT.

The rearrangement uses TRBV28 and TRBJ1-6; no clear D gene. Per germline, CDR1 MDHEN and CDR2 SYDVKM. This CDR3 contains 13 residues. Trimming took 7 bases from V and 5 from J, leaving 9 bases between them. The CDR3 region has the DNA TGTGCCAGCAAAGGAGCCAATAATTCACCCCTCCACTTT. Protein product: CASKGANNSPLHF. Looking up the rest from reference TRBV28 and TRBJ1-6 gives the full variable domain: DVKVTQSSRYLVKRTGEKVFLECVQDMDHENMFWYRQDPGLGLRLIYFSYDVKMKEKGDIPEGYSVSREKKERFSLILESASTNQTSMYLCASKGANNSPLHFGNGTRLTVT.

This clone occurred once. The chain links TRBV6-6 to TRBJ1-4, with no clear D. Looked up from germline, CDR1 is MNHNY and CDR2 is SVGAGI (reference sequence). V lost 6 bases, J lost 9 bases, and 8 bases lay in between. The CDR3 has 11 amino acids. The CDR3 sequence: CASSPDQKLFF. DNA of the CDR3: TGTGCCAGCAGCCCAGACCAAAAACTGTTTTTT.

V gene TRBV10-3 combines with J gene TRBJ2-3; the D is unclear. This CDR3 region has 14 residues. Trimming shortened V by 6 bases and J by 0 bases, and 10 bases separated the two germline ends. CDR1 and CDR2 (germline): ENHRY, SYGVKD. The DNA of the CDR3 is TGTGCCATCAGGAGAGAGATCAGCACAGATACGCAGTATTTT. It translates to CAIRREISTDTQYF.

V gene TRBV7-9 combines with J gene TRBJ2-1; D not certain. V shed 5 bases and J shed 0 bases, with 11 bases lying between them. This CDR3 contains 15 residues. Germline CDR1 and CDR2: SEHNR and FQNEAQ (reference sequence). The CDR3 here is CASSRTATSYNEQFF. The CDR3, as DNA: TGTGCCAGCAGCCGTACGGCCACCTCCTACAATGAGCAGTTCTTC.

The chain joins TRBV9 to TRBJ2-5, with D uncertain. Between the trimmed V and J ends, which lost 4 bases and 1 base, there was a span of 8 bases. This CDR3 comprises 13 residues. Germline V CDR1 and CDR2: SGDLS, YYNGEE. The DNA for the CDR3 is TGTGCCAGCAGCTTCGGGCTCCAAGAGACCCAGTACTTC. Protein sequence: CASSFGLQETQYF.

This rearrangement joins TRBV13 to TRBJ2-2; no reliable D call. Germline V gene sequence: CDR1 PRHDT, CDR2 FYEKMQ (reference sequence). The CDR3 sequence is 12 residues long. V was pared by 2 bases and J by 11 bases, with 9 bases between. The chain's CDR3 is CASSLMPPELFF. The CDR3 bases are TGTGCCAGCAGCTTAATGCCGCCCGAGCTGTTTTTT. Together with reference TRBV13 and TRBJ2-2, the CDR3 gives the full variable domain: AAGVIQSPRHLIKEKRETATLKCYPIPRHDTVYWYQQGPGQDPQFLISFYEKMQSDKGSIPDRFSAQQFSDYHSELNMSSLELGDSALYFCASSLMPPELFFGEGSRLTVL.

The count of this clone is one. The genes are TRBV27 and TRBJ2-2, with 7 bases identical to TRBD2. This CDR3 comprises 17 residues. Germline loops: CDR1 MNHEY, CDR2 SMNVEV (reference sequence). V was pared by 4 bases and J by 3 bases, with 11 bases of the junction left unmatched. This CDR3 reads CASSSAGPHQDTGELFF. The CDR3 DNA reads as TGTGCCAGCAGTTCAGCGGGGCCACACCAGGACACCGGGGAGCTGTTTTTT.

This clone came up once. V and J are TRBV23-1 and TRBJ2-7; 9 bases match TRBD1. TRBV23-1 is known as an ORF, though its function is uncertain. J was trimmed by 3 bases and V by 2 bases; bases with no gene match: 11. CDR3 length: 17 residues. The CDR3 sequence is CASSQGSTGGNDYEQYF. CDR3 bases: TGCGCCAGCAGTCAAGGGTCCACAGGGGGCAATGACTACGAGCAGTACTTC.

The rearrangement links TRBV21-1 to TRBJ2-7. TRBV21-1 counts as a pseudogene. The CDR3 sequence is 15 residues long. CDR3 region: CASSKTGLHIYEQYF. CDR3 sequence (DNA): TGTGCCAGCAGCAAAACGGGCCTTCACATCTACGAGCAGTACTTC.

CDR3 bases: TGCGCCAGCAGCGATACTAGCGGGGAAGAGACCCAGTACTTC. This sequence encodes CASSDTSGEETQYF. V is TRBV5-1 and J is TRBJ2-5; 10 nucleotides match TRBD2. The CDR3 loop spans 14 amino acids. Germline CDR1 reads SGHRS; CDR2 reads YFSETQ. V lost 4 bases and J lost 3; bases outside the gene matches: 3.

The chain combines TRBV5-1 with TRBJ2-6; D not resolved. Germline V lookup: CDR1 SGHRS, CDR2 YFSETQ. CDR3 length: 16 amino acids. V dropped 0 bases and J dropped 2 bases, with 9 bases sitting between them. CDR3 nucleotide sequence: TGCGCCAGCAGCTTGGGATTTAGGGCTGGGGCCAACGTCCTGACTTTC. It specifies CASSLGFRAGANVLTF. The variable domain in full, with the rest retrieved from reference TRBV5-1 and TRBJ2-6, is KAGVTQTPRYLIKTRGQQVTLSCSPISGHRSVSWYQQTPGQGLQFLFEYFSETQRNKGNFPGRFSGRQFSNSRSEMNVSTLELGDSALYLCASSLGFRAGANVLTFGAGSRLTVL.

This clone was seen a single time. This chain connects TRBV6-2 or TRBV6-3 to TRBJ2-2; D gene uncertain. Germline CDR1 and CDR2: MNHEY and SVGEGT. The CDR3 loop spans 14 amino acids. Trimming cost V 5 bases and J 1 base, with 8 bases left between them. The CDR3 region is CASSTTVNTGELFF. DNA for the CDR3: TGTGCCAGCAGTACTACAGTGAACACCGGGGAGCTGTTTTTT.

V usage is TRBV11-2 and J usage is TRBJ2-1, with 7 bases lining up with TRBD2. Germline loops: CDR1 SGHAT, CDR2 FQNNGV. The CDR3 loop spans 13 amino acids. Trimming cost V 1 base and J 12 bases; bases outside gene matches: 6. The CDR3 region is CASSLVGGRRQFF. The DNA for the CDR3 is TGTGCCAGCAGCTTAGTCGGCGGGAGAAGGCAGTTCTTC.

This clone was seen just once. This chain links TRBV5-1 with TRBJ2-7, with D possibly matching TRBD2 (6 bases). The germline CDR1 and CDR2 sequences are SGHRS and YFSETQ. Trimming shortened V by 0 bases and J by 0 bases, and 10 bases separated the two germline ends. CDR3 length: 15 residues. The chain's CDR3 is CASSLAPGDSYEQYF. In nucleotides, the CDR3 is TGCGCCAGCAGCTTGGCCCCGGGGGACTCCTACGAGCAGTACTTC.

The sample holds one count of this clone. The V and J genes are TRBV25-1 and TRBJ1-2; 9 bases align to TRBD1. Per the germline V gene, CDR1 is MGHDK and CDR2 is SYGVNS. This CDR3 region has 13 residues. Trimming cost V 4 bases and J 6 bases; bases outside gene matches: 3. CDR3 amino acids: CASSGWTGDGYTF. For the CDR3, the DNA is TGTGCCAGCAGTGGCTGGACAGGGGATGGCTACACCTTC.

This clone turned up a few times. V and J are TRBV19 and TRBJ2-1, with D hard to call. The CDR3 length is 17 residues. Germline lookup yields CDR1 LNHDA and CDR2 SQIVND (reference sequence). V was clipped by 3 bases and J by 0 bases, with 15 bases between them. CDR3 residues: CASSIDPPASSYNEQFF. In DNA form, the CDR3 reads TGTGCCAGTAGTATCGACCCTCCTGCTAGCTCCTACAATGAGCAGTTCTTC.